This TCR beta chain is drawn from a study of T cells after yellow fever vaccination. Study details: The SMART-Seq v4 Ultra Low Input method served to prepare the low-cell-number fractions. Findings of the study overall: Most primary-vaccination clones recurred post-booster (around 95% CD4, 88% CD8).

In germline, CDR1 is SGHRS, CDR2 YFSETQ. CDR3 size: 17 residues. Trimming took 4 bases from V and 1 from J; bases not matched to a gene: 6. MiXCR was run by TCRdb on the 5' RACE reads, yielding one entry per CDR3 protein. The sample has around 70,000 distinct CDR3 sequences; more than 5.5% are singletons. This clonotype appeared a few times. The antigen is undetermined. Here the sequenced sample was CD8+ T cells sorted from PBMCs, taken around 5 days after the first yellow fever vaccination. The chain links TRBV5-1 to TRBJ2-5, with 14 bases matching TRBD2. This TCR derives from a man aged 18 to 30 who received the YFV17D yellow fever vaccine. CDR3 in amino acids: CASSKGLAGARQETQYF. In DNA, the CDR3 is TGCGCCAGCAGCAAGGGACTAGCGGGGGCTCGCCAAGAGACCCAGTACTTC.